The present T cell receptor beta chain was sequenced within a study of T cell responses to AZD1222 COVID-19 vaccine. Study as a whole: The analysis combined second doses at about 4 or about 12 weeks. Regarding the study as a whole: With dominance at 160-218 and 743-854, vaccine-associated CD4 TCRs spanned spike. Most donors were white British and more were female, and clonal diversity was possibly underestimated. Spike-specific TCR breadth rose after two AZD1222 doses, and depth rose as well.

Produced via immunoSEQ multiplex PCR; TCRdb's table is partial and in-frame only. Of 150,000 or so clones listed, 75% to 95% are singletons. Between the trimmed V and J ends, which lost 7 bases and 1 base, there was a span of 16 bases. The V gene's germline CDR1 is SGHTA and CDR2 FQGNSA. The CDR3 has 15 residues. A word on this clone: The antigen is not known.

This clonotype was obtained from an adult in good health. The input for sequencing was peripheral blood, taken on day 0 of AZD1222 vaccination. V is TRBV7-2 and J is TRBJ1-1; D is uncertain. CDR3 nucleotide sequence: TGTGCCAGCACCCCTGGGCGGATACCGAACACTGAAGCTTTCTTT. Translating gives CASTPGRIPNTEAFF. The full variable domain, completed using reference TRBV7-2 and TRBJ1-1, is GAGVSQSPSNKVTEKGKDVELRCDPISGHTALYWYRQSLGQGLEFLIYFQGNSAPDKSGLPSDRFSAERTGGSVSTLTIQRTQQEDSAVYLCASTPGRIPNTEAFFGQGTRLTVV.